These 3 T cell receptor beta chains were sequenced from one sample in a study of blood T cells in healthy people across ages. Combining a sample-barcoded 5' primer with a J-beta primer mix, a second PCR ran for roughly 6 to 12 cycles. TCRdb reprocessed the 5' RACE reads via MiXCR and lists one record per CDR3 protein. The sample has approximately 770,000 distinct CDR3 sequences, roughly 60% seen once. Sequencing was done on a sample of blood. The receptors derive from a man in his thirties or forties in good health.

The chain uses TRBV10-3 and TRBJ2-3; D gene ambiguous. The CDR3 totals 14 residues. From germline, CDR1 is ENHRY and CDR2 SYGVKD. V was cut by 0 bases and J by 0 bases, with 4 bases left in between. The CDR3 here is CAISESKSTDTQYF. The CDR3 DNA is TGTGCCATCAGTGAGTCAAAGAGCACAGATACGCAGTATTTT.

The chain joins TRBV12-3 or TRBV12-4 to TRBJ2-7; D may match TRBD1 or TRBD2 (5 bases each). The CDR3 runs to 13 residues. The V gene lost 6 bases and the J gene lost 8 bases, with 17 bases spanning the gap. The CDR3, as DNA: TGTGCCAGCAGACGGGACCCAGGAGCACAGCAGTACTTC. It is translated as CASRRDPGAQQYF.

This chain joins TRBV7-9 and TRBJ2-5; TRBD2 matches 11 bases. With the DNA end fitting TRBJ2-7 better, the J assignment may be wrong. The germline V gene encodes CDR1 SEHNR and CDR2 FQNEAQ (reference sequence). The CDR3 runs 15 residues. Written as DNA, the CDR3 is TGTGCCAGCAGCTCCGGGACTAGCGGTTACTACGAGCAGTACTTC. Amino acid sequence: CASSSGTSGYYEQYF.